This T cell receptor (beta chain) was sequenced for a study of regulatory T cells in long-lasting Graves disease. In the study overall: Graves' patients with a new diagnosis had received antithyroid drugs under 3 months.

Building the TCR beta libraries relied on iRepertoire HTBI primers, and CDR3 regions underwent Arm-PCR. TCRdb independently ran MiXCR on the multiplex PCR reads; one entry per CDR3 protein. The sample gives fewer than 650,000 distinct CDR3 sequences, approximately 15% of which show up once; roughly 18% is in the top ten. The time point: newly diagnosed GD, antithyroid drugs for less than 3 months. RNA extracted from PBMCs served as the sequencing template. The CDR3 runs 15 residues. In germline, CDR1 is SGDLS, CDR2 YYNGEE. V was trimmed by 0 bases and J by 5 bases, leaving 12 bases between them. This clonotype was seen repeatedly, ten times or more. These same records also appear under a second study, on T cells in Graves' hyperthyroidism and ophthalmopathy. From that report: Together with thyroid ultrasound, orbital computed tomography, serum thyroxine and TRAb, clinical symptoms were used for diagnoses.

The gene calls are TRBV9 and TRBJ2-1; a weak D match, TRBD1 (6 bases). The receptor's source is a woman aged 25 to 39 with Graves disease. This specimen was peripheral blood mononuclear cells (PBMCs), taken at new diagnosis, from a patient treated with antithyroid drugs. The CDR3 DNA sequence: TGTGCCAGCAGCGTAGTGCCGGGGACACACAATGAGCAGTTCTTC. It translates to CASSVVPGTHNEQFF.